Below, 26 T cell receptor beta chains from the same sample are listed, as sequenced in a study of Tregs in tolerant kidney transplant recipients. Clones were read by immunoSEQ multiplex PCR, and TCRdb kept only the in-frame ones, dropping some. This table holds about 240,000 clones, around 81% found once. The sequenced sample was CD4+ T cells from blood. These receptors came from a human donor in good health.

The CDR3 DNA is TGTGCCAGCAGTTACTCCCCCGATCAGCCCCAGCATTTT. Encoded protein: CASSYSPDQPQHF. This chain joins TRBV6-5 and TRBJ1-5; D not resolved. The CDR3 is 13 amino acids. V was shortened by 0 bases and J by 5 bases, with 5 bases between the two germline ends. Per the germline V gene, CDR1 is MNHEY and CDR2 is SVGAGI.

The chain joins TRBV11-2 to TRBJ1-4; weak D call: TRBD1 (5 bases). The V gene's germline CDR1 is SGHAT and CDR2 FQNNGV. Trimming took 5 bases from V and 7 from J, leaving 20 bases between them. This CDR3 contains 16 residues. Here the CDR3 reads CASSLQGQFGGEKLFF. CDR3 nucleotide sequence: TGTGCCAGCAGCCTCCAGGGCCAATTTGGAGGTGAAAAACTGTTTTTT.

The rearrangement uses TRBV9 and TRBJ2-5, with TRBD2 matching over 12 bases. V dropped 3 bases and J dropped 5; count of bases not matched to a gene: 5. The CDR3 covers 15 residues. The germline gives CDR1 SGDLS, CDR2 YYNGEE. The DNA for the CDR3 is TGTGCCAGCAGCGATTTAGGACTAGCGGGGGAGACCCAGTACTTC. Translation gives CASSDLGLAGETQYF.

The chain recombines TRBV4-2 with TRBJ2-1, with D hard to call. This CDR3 region has 14 residues. V lost 4 bases and J lost 4, with 11 bases in between. Germline V gives CDR1 LGHNA, CDR2 YNFKEQ. CDR3 residues: CASSPKGLYNEQFF. CDR3 DNA: TGTGCCAGCAGCCCGAAGGGCCTGTACAATGAGCAGTTCTTC.

This sequence joins TRBV14 and TRBJ1-5; D remains unclear. The germline V gene encodes CDR1 SGHDN and CDR2 FVKESK. V was shortened by 4 bases and J by 1 base, with 14 bases between the two germline ends. CDR3 size: 16 residues. CDR3 region: CASSRISVSSNQPQHF. The CDR3 DNA follows: TGTGCCAGCAGCCGCATTTCGGTTTCAAGCAATCAGCCCCAGCATTTT.

V is TRBV7-9 and J is TRBJ1-1; D is unclear. CDR1 SEHNR and CDR2 FQNEAQ come from the germline V gene (reference sequence). The CDR3 has 13 amino acids. The V gene lost 6 bases and the J gene lost 2 bases, with 10 bases spanning the gap. The chain's CDR3 is CASRQTPNTEAFF. The CDR3 DNA follows: TGTGCCAGCAGGCAGACACCAAACACTGAAGCTTTCTTT.

The chain combines TRBV5-6 with TRBJ1-6; D possibly corresponds to TRBD1 (6 bases). Germline V gives CDR1 SGHDT, CDR2 YYEEEE. The CDR3 is 14 residues long. With 1 base removed from V and 13 bases from J, the gap between germline ends came to 15 bases. CDR3 amino acids: CASSLRDINRPLHF. DNA for the CDR3: TGTGCCAGCAGCTTGCGGGACATCAACAGGCCCCTCCACTTT.

This sequence joins TRBV7-8 and TRBJ1-1; D is undetermined. V lost 3 bases and J lost 0, with 11 bases in between. This CDR3 is 15 amino acids long. Per the germline V gene, CDR1 is SGHVS and CDR2 is FQNEAQ. The CDR3 is CASSFKGAMNTEAFF. For the CDR3, the DNA is TGTGCCAGCAGCTTTAAAGGAGCCATGAACACTGAAGCTTTCTTT.

The sample holds one count of this clone. The chain joins TRBV18 to TRBJ1-5; maybe TRBD1 (6 bases). The CDR3 contains 12 residues. Germline V gene lookup returns CDR1 KGHSH and CDR2 LQKENI. V was trimmed by 4 bases and J by 6 bases, leaving 7 bases between them. CDR3 region: CASSLQGQPQHF. The CDR3, as DNA: TGTGCCAGCTCACTACAGGGTCAGCCCCAGCATTTT.

The chain is built from TRBV6-6 and TRBJ2-3, with D possibly TRBD2 on 5 matching bases. With 4 bases removed from V and 3 bases from J, the gap between germline ends came to 17 bases. The germline CDR1 and CDR2 sequences are MNHNY and SVGAGI (reference sequence). This CDR3 region has 16 residues. The CDR3 region has the DNA TGTGCCAGCAGTTCGCTCGGGGTCTTCTCTACAGATACGCAGTATTTT. Protein: CASSSLGVFSTDTQYF.

V usage is TRBV5-1 and J usage is TRBJ1-1; 8 bases are a match to TRBD1. From germline, CDR1 is SGHRS and CDR2 YFSETQ. J gave up 5 bases and V 1 base, and 7 bases lay outside the gene matches. This CDR3 has 15 amino acids. CDR3 sequence reads: CASSLIQGAGTEAFF. CDR3 nucleotides: TGCGCCAGCAGCTTGATTCAGGGGGCTGGGACTGAAGCTTTCTTT. The variable domain in full, completed from reference TRBV5-1 and TRBJ1-1, reads KAGVTQTPRYLIKTRGQQVTLSCSPISGHRSVSWYQQTPGQGLQFLFEYFSETQRNKGNFPGRFSGRQFSNSRSEMNVSTLELGDSALYLCASSLIQGAGTEAFFGQGTRLTVV.

This chain connects TRBV7-2 to TRBJ2-3; 8 bases align to TRBD2. This CDR3 has 17 amino acids. The V gene's germline CDR1 is SGHTA and CDR2 FQGNSA. V was pared by 3 bases and J by 3 bases, with 11 bases of the junction left unmatched. The CDR3 here is CASSFSHRGGLTDTQYF. The CDR3 bases are TGTGCCAGCAGCTTTTCTCACCGGGGGGGCTTGACAGATACGCAGTATTTT.

The rearrangement links TRBV4-2 to TRBJ1-1; TRBD1 might be the D (5 bases). V was shortened by 1 base and J by 0 bases, with 12 bases between the two germline ends. The germline gives CDR1 LGHNA, CDR2 YNFKEQ. The CDR3 is 16 residues long. Written as DNA, the CDR3 is TGTGCCAGCAGCCAAGGGTTCGACAGCTTGAACACTGAAGCTTTCTTT. It translates to CASSQGFDSLNTEAFF.

The chain recombines TRBV5-8 with TRBJ2-7, with D possibly matching TRBD1 (5 bases). Per germline, CDR1 SGHTS and CDR2 YDEGEE. Trimming removed 0 bases from V and 2 bases from J, with 9 bases in between. The CDR3 runs to 14 residues. This CDR3 is CASSLVQAAYEQYF. In DNA, the CDR3 is TGTGCCAGCAGCTTGGTACAGGCCGCCTACGAGCAGTACTTC. Based on the CDR3 plus reference TRBV5-8 and TRBJ2-7, the full variable domain is EAGVTQSPTHLIKTRGQQATLRCSPISGHTSVYWYQQALGLGLQFLLWYDEGEERNRGNFPPRFSGRQFPNYSSELNVNALELEDSALYLCASSLVQAAYEQYFGPGTRLTVT.

The V and J genes are TRBV4-1 and TRBJ1-3; D is possibly TRBD1 (6 bases). Per the germline V gene, CDR1 is MGHRA and CDR2 is YSYEKL. V lost 3 bases, J lost 2 bases, and 14 bases lay in between. The length of the CDR3 is 16 residues. The CDR3 nucleotides are TGCGCCAGCAGCCAGAGCCGGACAGCGACTGGAAACACCATATATTTT. Translated: CASSQSRTATGNTIYF.

The chain joins TRBV14 to TRBJ2-1; D is unclear. Trimming took 3 bases from V and 7 from J, leaving 13 bases between them. Germline V gene data show CDR1 as SGHDN and CDR2 as FVKESK. CDR3 size: 14 residues. Here the CDR3 reads CASSHNGQVNEQFF. CDR3 DNA: TGTGCCAGCAGCCATAATGGGCAAGTGAATGAGCAGTTCTTC.

The chain is built from TRBV29-1 and TRBJ2-7, with a weak D call TRBD1 (6 bases). V lost 7 bases, J lost 0 bases, and 16 bases lay in between. The CDR3 totals 14 residues. Germline CDR1 SQVTM, CDR2 ANQGSEA. CDR3 bases: TGCAGCGCAAACAGGGATCCCAACTCCTACGAGCAGTACTTC. This translates into CSANRDPNSYEQYF.

CDR3 in DNA: TGTGCCAGCAGCGTTGGGGTTGGGAATACGCAGTATTTT. The encoded protein is CASSVGVGNTQYF. The V gene is TRBV9, the J gene TRBJ2-3; D not resolved. Germline V gene data show CDR1 as SGDLS and CDR2 as YYNGEE. V shed 2 bases and J shed 7 bases, with 11 bases lying between them. This CDR3 is 13 amino acids long.

This clone was detected only a few times. This rearrangement joins TRBV5-1 to TRBJ2-2, with D uncertain. Germline V gives CDR1 SGHRS, CDR2 YFSETQ. The CDR3 spans 14 residues. V dropped 2 bases and J dropped 5 bases, with 10 bases sitting between them. CDR3 loop: CASSLDARTGELFF. The CDR3 DNA is TGCGCCAGCAGCTTAGATGCACGGACCGGGGAGCTGTTTTTT.

The chain carries TRBV19 and TRBJ2-5; perhaps TRBD1 as D (5 bases). Deletions cut 6 bases from V and 1 base from J, with 15 bases between. CDR3 length: 15 residues. The germline V gene encodes CDR1 LNHDA and CDR2 SQIVND (reference sequence). CDR3 loop: CASRGPGQGQETQYF. CDR3 in DNA: TGTGCCAGTAGGGGGCCCGGCCAGGGCCAAGAGACCCAGTACTTC.

The rearrangement uses TRBV7-2 and TRBJ1-5; 8 bases are a match to TRBD1. The germline gives CDR1 SGHTA, CDR2 FQGNSA. The ends lost 2 bases at V and 6 bases at J; junction bases unmatched: 9. This CDR3 is 16 amino acids long. CDR3: CASSLNWAGGVQPQHF. In DNA, the CDR3 is TGTGCCAGCAGCTTAAATTGGGCAGGGGGCGTTCAGCCCCAGCATTTT.

The gene calls are TRBV6-5 and TRBJ2-5, with D unresolved. The V and J ends lost 2 bases and 2 bases respectively, with 12 bases between them. Germline V lookup: CDR1 MNHEY, CDR2 SVGAGI. The CDR3 contains 15 residues. CDR3 bases: TGTGCCAGCAGTTACGACCCGGGTTCTCAAGAGACCCAGTACTTC. Protein product: CASSYDPGSQETQYF.

The gene calls are TRBV19 and TRBJ1-3; D uncertain. V was pared by 5 bases and J by 0 bases, with 11 bases between. CDR3 length: 15 residues. In germline, CDR1 is LNHDA, CDR2 SQIVND (reference sequence). DNA for the CDR3: TGTGCCAGTAGTGTCGACCGGTACTCTGGAAACACCATATATTTT. Protein: CASSVDRYSGNTIYF.

The chain combines TRBV7-2 with TRBJ2-7; D is perhaps TRBD2 (7 bases). Trimming cost V 2 bases and J 3 bases, with 14 bases left between them. CDR1 and CDR2 (germline): SGHTA, FQGNSA. There are 15 residues in the CDR3. The CDR3 spells CASSLSGTTHYEQYF. CDR3 coding DNA: TGTGCCAGCAGCTTAAGCGGGACAACACACTACGAGCAGTACTTC.

The chain couples TRBV27 to TRBJ2-1; perhaps TRBD1 as D (5 bases). CDR1 and CDR2 from the germline V gene are MNHEY and SMNVEV (reference sequence). Trimming took 5 bases from V and 0 from J, leaving 11 bases between them. The CDR3 is 15 amino acids. In DNA, the CDR3 is TGTGCCAGCAGTCCGACAGAAAGCTCCTACAATGAGCAGTTCTTC. Its translation is CASSPTESSYNEQFF.

The count of this clone is one. The chain recombines TRBV19 with TRBJ1-5; D might be TRBD1 (5 bases). The CDR3 sequence is 16 residues long. V was cut by 4 bases and J by 2 bases, with 15 bases left in between. Germline V gene data show CDR1 as LNHDA and CDR2 as SQIVND (reference sequence). CDR3 region: CASSRQGISGNQPQHF. CDR3 DNA: TGTGCCAGTAGTAGGCAGGGAATAAGCGGCAATCAGCCCCAGCATTTT.